This paragraph reports one T cell receptor beta chain. Naive CD8 isolation took CD45RO-negative cells positively selected for CCR7 and excluded terminally differentiated effector memory CD45RA+ cells. This sample was taken from a study of shared clonotypes between healthy human individuals. On the study more broadly: Each donor contributed plates that comprised three CD4 naive, three CD4 memory, two CD8 naive and one CD8 memory.

Data came from immunoSEQ multiplex PCR; TCRdb stores just in-frame clones and leaves some out. Of around 580,000 clones listed, 95% to 98% were seen once; the top ten hold 0.3%. The germline CDR1 and CDR2 sequences are SGHVS and FNYEAQ. The germline V and J ends were trimmed by 5 bases and 8 bases, with 19 bases remaining between them. This CDR3 has 16 amino acids. V gene TRBV7-6 combines with J gene TRBJ2-6; D is possibly TRBD1 or TRBD2 (5 bases each). Specimen: naive CD8+ T cells sorted from blood. This TCR was sampled from a man younger than 45 in good health. The CDR3 DNA reads TGTGCCAGCAGCCAGGGACGACCAACTATCTCCAACGTCCTGACTTTC. Its protein product is CASSQGRPTISNVLTF.